Reported below is one TCR beta chain. Germline CDR1 reads SGHTA; CDR2 reads FQGTGA. The CDR3 runs 15 residues. J was trimmed by 9 bases and V by 4 bases; bases with no gene match: 6. The data are from a study of CD8+ T cells in alopecia areata. Overall study context: A regimen of oral tofacitinib, 5 to 10 mg twice daily, was given to treated patients.

After isolation, RNA underwent reverse transcription to generate cDNA as the sequencing template. The table came from immunoSEQ multiplex PCR; TCRdb's copy has only in-frame clones and leaves some out. Counted here are about 200,000 clones, 50% to 70% occurring once; the ten biggest clones make up under 1.5%. Treatment reported: oral pan-JAK inhibitor, 5-10 mg twice daily. V usage is TRBV7-3 and J usage is TRBJ1-6; the match to TRBD1 covers 10 bases. Sequenced material: CD4+ T cells sorted from blood, taken around week 50, from a patient treated with tofacitinib. The TCR was taken from a human donor with alopecia areata. For the CDR3, the DNA is TGTGCCAGCAGCTCCCAGGGACAGGGGAGTTCACCCCTCCACTTT. Translating gives CASSSQGQGSSPLHF.